This TCR beta chain was retrieved from a study of blood T cell repertoires in COVID-19. Study background: Material from acute and convalescent COVID-19 was sourced from the United States, Italy and Spain. From T cells, B-cell-depleted T cells, or PBMCs came the material, which was cDNA or gDNA.

In Seattle, patients joined the study during active infection and were tracked longitudinally. Methods used by the authors: Estimation of nucleated cell counts relied on the amplification of reference gene primers. Only in-frame clones appear in the TCRdb table, and some are missing; sequencing was by immunoSEQ multiplex PCR. The V and J calls and clone size are taken from that table; D and trimming were inferred from the DNA. The sample contains 300,000 or so clones, roughly 92% of which appear only once. CDR3 size: 14 residues. Germline V lookup: CDR1 SGHDT, CDR2 YYEEEE. V lost 0 bases and J lost 7, with 14 bases in between.

Sequenced material: peripheral blood. This TCR was sampled from a woman between 25 and 40 years old with COVID-19, enrolled during active disease. This sequence joins TRBV5-6 and TRBJ2-7, with D perhaps matching TRBD2 (5 bases). The CDR3 coding sequence is TGTGCCAGCAGCTTGGGAGGGAATCGGCGGGAGCAGTACTTC. Translated, it gives CASSLGGNRREQYF.